What follows is one TCR beta chain and its context. Its antigen is unknown. Base quality data are lacking; no much larger clone is found one base away. TCRbeta CDR3 regions were amplified from genomic DNA by means of the immunoSEQ Assay, a bias-controlled multiplex PCR. Per the source publication's procedure: Nucleated cell counts per sample were estimated from amplification of reference gene primers within the assay. To quantify the absolute abundance of each unique TCRbeta CDR3 rearrangement, sequence reads were collapsed and filtered. For each sample, productive Simpson clonality was calculated as the square root of Simpson's diversity index over productive rearrangements. The immuneACCESS repertoire file appears here via TCRdb, limited to in-frame rearrangements. These files lack a portion of the clones; in checked studies, under half of the deficit traces to unresolved V genes, and the cause of the others is not known. From that table come the V and J calls and clone size; the DNA was used to work out D and trimming. In this sample the table shows 70,000 or so clones, more than 75% of which occur a single time. Of the sample, about a tenth is held by the ten largest clones.

The sample comes from a study of blood T cell repertoires in COVID-19 (dated by TCRdb to the early 2020s). Some background on the complete study: The collaborator samples originated in the United States, Italy and Spain and spanned the acute and convalescent phases of COVID-19. The prospective study material was composed of cDNA or gDNA derived from T cells, B-cell-depleted T cells, or PBMCs. Deeply sampled blood TCRbeta repertoires from subjects exposed to, actively infected with, or recovered from COVID-19 were included in the dataset. The repertoires were made available in a free public database intended to serve as a resource for research on the immune response to SARS-CoV-2. The samples were drawn from the first 160 participants of the ongoing ImmuneRACE study and from 950 to 1,500 subjects provided by 6 global collaborators. The sample metadata nearly always contained a de-identified subject ID, COVID-19 status, age in years and sex. HLA class I and class II types, where available, came from metadata supplied by the sample provider rather than from assay-based typing.

Here is what the overall study found, with its caveats: Clinical and demographic metadata were provided uncurated, with the amount varying by source and participant.

Relative to germline, V is missing 5 bases and J is missing 3 bases, with 19 bases of the junction outside any gene match. CDR1 and CDR2 were assigned from the germline V gene (reference sequence) as MNHEY and SMNVEV. The CDR3 numbers 19 residues from cysteine through phenylalanine. The DNA shown is the 57-base CDR3, in frame from base 1. Whole blood was collected in K2EDTA tubes by collaborating institutions according to the institutions' own protocols. Collaborator samples were shipped for TCRbeta analysis as frozen whole blood, isolated PBMCs, or DNA extracted from either sample type. This TCR was recovered from a man aged 65 to 85 with active or convalescent COVID-19. Sequenced material: peripheral blood. This sequence uses TRBV27 and TRBJ2-4, with TRBD2 identical over 7 junction bases. In nucleotide form, the sequence is TGTGCCAGCAGTCCCCTGGGGGAGGGCCGAACATTGGGCAAAAACATTCAGTACTTC. Its coded protein is CASSPLGEGRTLGKNIQYF.